The 13 T cell receptor beta chains in this list originate from one sample, sequenced in a study of blood T cell repertoires in COVID-19 (dated by TCRdb to about 2020). The library came from the immunoSEQ multiplex PCR assay. Not all clones reach the TCRdb copy of this immuneACCESS table, which keeps in-frame sequences only. Checked studies attribute under half of the gap to unresolved V genes and leave the rest unexplained. The sample records about 310,000 clones, roughly 89% of which are singletons. Over 4% of the sample is in the top ten clones. The sample consisted of PBMCs or T cells enriched from blood (not recorded which). These receptors originate from a man aged 55 to 70 who had recovered from COVID-19.

J is TRBJ1-4 and V is TRBV18, with 10 bases identical to TRBD1. The CDR3 is made up of 17 amino acids. After removal of 3 bases from V and 6 bases from J, the junction contained 10 bases not matched to a gene. CDR1 and CDR2 (germline): KGHSH, LQKENI. The CDR3, as DNA: TGTGCCAGCTCACCCCACGTTCCGGGGACAGGGGATGAAAAACTGTTTTTT. This gives the protein CASSPHVPGTGDEKLFF. Supplemented by reference TRBV18 and TRBJ1-4, the full variable domain reads NAGVMQNPRHLVRRRGQEARLRCSPMKGHSHVYWYRQLPEEGLKFMVYLQKENIIDESGMPKERFSAEFPKEGPSILRIQQVVRGDSAAYFCASSPHVPGTGDEKLFFGSGTQLSVL.

The rearrangement links TRBV27 to TRBJ1-6, with TRBD1 identical over 8 bases. Germline values: CDR1 MNHEY, CDR2 SMNVEV (reference sequence). The CDR3 length is 15 residues. The trim removed 5 bases at V and 10 bases at J, leaving 10 bases unmatched. The CDR3 protein is CASSPRQGSGSPLHF. The CDR3 coding sequence is TGTGCCAGCAGTCCGAGACAGGGGTCGGGATCACCCCTCCACTTT.

The chain employs TRBV27 and TRBJ1-2; D not certain. Germline CDR1 and CDR2: MNHEY and SMNVEV (reference sequence). The V and J ends lost 5 bases and 4 bases respectively, with 8 bases between them. The CDR3 contains 12 residues. This CDR3 reads CASSPGSYGYTF. For the CDR3, the DNA is TGTGCCAGCAGTCCCGGGTCCTATGGCTACACCTTC.

The chain is built from TRBV7-6 and TRBJ2-1; D is perhaps TRBD2 (7 bases). The CDR3 has 16 residues. Deletions cut 1 base from V and 16 bases from J, with 26 bases between. Germline V gene sequence: CDR1 SGHVS, CDR2 FNYEAQ. CDR3 amino acids: CASSLVIGGQTGVGFF. CDR3 nucleotides: TGTGCCAGCAGCTTAGTAATCGGGGGGCAGACGGGAGTGGGTTTCTTC.

This sequence joins TRBV24-1 and TRBJ2-1, with 13 bases matching TRBD2. Germline CDR1 reads KGHDR; CDR2 reads SFDVKD. Trimming removed 3 bases from V and 7 bases from J; junction bases left unmatched: 11. The CDR3 covers 18 residues. The CDR3 reads CATSDGGLAGISGNEQFF. The CDR3 DNA follows: TGTGCCACCAGTGATGGGGGACTAGCGGGAATATCGGGGAATGAGCAGTTCTTC.

This chain joins TRBV11-2 and TRBJ2-5, with D maybe TRBD2 (6 bases). CDR1 and CDR2 (germline): SGHAT, FQNNGV. V gave up 5 bases and J gave up 5 bases, with 24 bases separating them. This CDR3 contains 17 residues. CDR3 nucleotides: TGTGCCAGCAGCCCTCACGGGGGAGATATCGGGCGGGAGACCCAGTACTTC. Amino acid sequence: CASSPHGGDIGRETQYF.

The chain joins TRBV19 to TRBJ2-2; 9 nucleotides align to TRBD2. Germline V gene lookup returns CDR1 LNHDA and CDR2 SQIVND (reference sequence). The trim removed 9 bases at V and 2 bases at J, leaving 4 bases unmatched. The CDR3 totals 14 residues. This chain's CDR3 is CASTTSGNTGELFF. The DNA for the CDR3 is TGTGCCAGCACGACTAGCGGAAACACCGGGGAGCTGTTTTTT.

The CDR3 nucleotides are TGTGCCAGCAGCCCCACAGGGGCCACCGGGGAGCTGTTTTTT. Translating gives CASSPTGATGELFF. V and J are TRBV3-1 (or the pseudogene TRBV3-2) and TRBJ2-2, with 7 bases identical to TRBD1. The CDR3 has 14 residues. Germline V gene lookup returns CDR1 LGHDT and CDR2 YNNKEL (reference sequence). The junction had 3 bases not matched to a gene; V was cut back by 4 bases and J by 4 bases.

The genes are TRBV18 and TRBJ2-1; 8 nucleotides match TRBD2. This CDR3 spans 15 amino acids. The germline gives CDR1 KGHSH, CDR2 LQKENI. Unmatched junction bases numbered 4, after V lost 1 base and J lost 5 bases. CDR3 region: CASSPQGLGNNEQFF. DNA for the CDR3: TGTGCCAGCTCACCACAGGGACTAGGCAACAATGAGCAGTTCTTC.

This chain joins TRBV5-4 and TRBJ2-5; 7 bases are shared with TRBD1. The CDR3 loop spans 15 amino acids. CDR1 is SGHNT and CDR2 is YYREEE in the germline V gene (reference sequence). V trimming: 4 bases; J trimming: 6 bases; junction bases outside the gene matches: 12. CDR3: CASSLDRQGGQTQYF. The CDR3 nucleotides read TGTGCCAGCAGCCTAGACCGACAGGGTGGTCAGACCCAGTACTTC.

This clone was found a few times. This chain links TRBV5-1 with TRBJ1-3; the D gene is possibly TRBD1 (5 bases). This CDR3 contains 16 residues. V lost 0 bases, J lost 3 bases, and 13 bases lay in between. The V gene's germline CDR1 is SGHRS and CDR2 YFSETQ. The chain's CDR3 is CASSLVGVAYGNTIYF. Here the CDR3 DNA reads TGCGCCAGCAGCTTGGTAGGGGTTGCCTATGGAAACACCATATATTTT.

This clone has only one observation. The V and J genes are TRBV28 and TRBJ2-1, with 7 bases matching TRBD2. CDR1 and CDR2 from the germline V gene are MDHEN and SYDVKM. J was trimmed by 4 bases and V by 9 bases; bases with no gene match: 6. CDR3 length: 13 amino acids. The chain's CDR3 is CASYRSGYNEQFF. The DNA of the CDR3 is TGTGCCAGTTACCGTAGCGGGTACAATGAGCAGTTCTTC.

The chain combines TRBV6-1 with TRBJ1-4; 7 bases map to TRBD1. The V segment lost 4 bases and the J segment 8 bases; nucleotides outside the gene matches: 13. CDR3 length: 16 amino acids. CDR1 and CDR2 (germline): MNHNS, SASEGT. CDR3 bases: TGTGCCAGCAGTGCCAGGGGGGTGGGCGCGGGAGAAAAACTGTTTTTT. Protein: CASSARGVGAGEKLFF.